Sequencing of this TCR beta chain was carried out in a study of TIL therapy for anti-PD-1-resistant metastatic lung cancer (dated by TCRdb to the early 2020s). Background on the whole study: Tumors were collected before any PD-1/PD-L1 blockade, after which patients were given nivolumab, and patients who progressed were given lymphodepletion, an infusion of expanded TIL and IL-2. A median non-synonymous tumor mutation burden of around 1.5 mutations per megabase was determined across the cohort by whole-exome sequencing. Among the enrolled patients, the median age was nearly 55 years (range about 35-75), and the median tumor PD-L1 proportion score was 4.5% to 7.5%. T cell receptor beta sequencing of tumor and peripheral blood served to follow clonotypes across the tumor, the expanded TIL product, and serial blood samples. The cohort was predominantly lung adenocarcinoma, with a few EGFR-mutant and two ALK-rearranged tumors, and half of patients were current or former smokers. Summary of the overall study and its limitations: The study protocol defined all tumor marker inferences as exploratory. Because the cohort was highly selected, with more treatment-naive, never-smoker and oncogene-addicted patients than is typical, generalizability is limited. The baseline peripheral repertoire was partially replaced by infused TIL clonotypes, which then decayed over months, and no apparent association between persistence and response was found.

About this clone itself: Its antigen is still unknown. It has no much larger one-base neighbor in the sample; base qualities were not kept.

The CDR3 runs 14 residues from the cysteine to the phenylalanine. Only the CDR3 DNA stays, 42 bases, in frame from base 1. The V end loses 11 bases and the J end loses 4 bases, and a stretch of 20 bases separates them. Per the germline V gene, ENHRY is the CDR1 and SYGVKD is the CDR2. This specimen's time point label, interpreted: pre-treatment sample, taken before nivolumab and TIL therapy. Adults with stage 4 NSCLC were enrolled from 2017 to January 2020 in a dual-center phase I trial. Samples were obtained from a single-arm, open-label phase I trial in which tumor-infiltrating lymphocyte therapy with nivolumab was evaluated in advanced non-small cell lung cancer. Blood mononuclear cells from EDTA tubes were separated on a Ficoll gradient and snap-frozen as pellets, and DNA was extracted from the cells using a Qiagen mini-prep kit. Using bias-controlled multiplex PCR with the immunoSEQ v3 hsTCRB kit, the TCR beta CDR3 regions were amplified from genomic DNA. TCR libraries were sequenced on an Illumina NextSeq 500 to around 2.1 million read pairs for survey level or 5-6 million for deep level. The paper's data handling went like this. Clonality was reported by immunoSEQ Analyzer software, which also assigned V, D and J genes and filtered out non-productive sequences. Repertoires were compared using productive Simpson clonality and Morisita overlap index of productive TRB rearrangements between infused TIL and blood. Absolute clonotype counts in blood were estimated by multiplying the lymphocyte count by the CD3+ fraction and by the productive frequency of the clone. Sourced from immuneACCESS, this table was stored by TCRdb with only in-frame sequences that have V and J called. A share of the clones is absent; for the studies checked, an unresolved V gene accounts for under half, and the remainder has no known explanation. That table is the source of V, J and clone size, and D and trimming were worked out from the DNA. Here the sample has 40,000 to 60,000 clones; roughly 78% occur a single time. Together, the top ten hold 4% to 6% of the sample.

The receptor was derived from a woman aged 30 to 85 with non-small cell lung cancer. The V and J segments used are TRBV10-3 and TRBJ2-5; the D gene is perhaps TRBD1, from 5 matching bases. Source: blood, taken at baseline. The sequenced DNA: TGTGCCGTACTTCCCGACCCTAGGGGAGAGACCCAGTACTTC. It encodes CAVLPDPRGETQYF.